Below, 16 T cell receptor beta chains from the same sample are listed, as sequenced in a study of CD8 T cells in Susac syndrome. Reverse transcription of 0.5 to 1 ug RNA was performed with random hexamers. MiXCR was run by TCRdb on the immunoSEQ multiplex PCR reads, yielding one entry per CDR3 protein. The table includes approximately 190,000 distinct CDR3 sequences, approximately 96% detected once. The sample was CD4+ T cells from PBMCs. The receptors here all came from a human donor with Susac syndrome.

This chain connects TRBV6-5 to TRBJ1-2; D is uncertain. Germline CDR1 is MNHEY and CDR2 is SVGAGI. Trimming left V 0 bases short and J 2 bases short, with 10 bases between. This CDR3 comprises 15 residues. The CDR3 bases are TGTGCCAGCAGTTACTCAAGCCTCACCAACTATGGCTACACCTTC. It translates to CASSYSSLTNYGYTF.

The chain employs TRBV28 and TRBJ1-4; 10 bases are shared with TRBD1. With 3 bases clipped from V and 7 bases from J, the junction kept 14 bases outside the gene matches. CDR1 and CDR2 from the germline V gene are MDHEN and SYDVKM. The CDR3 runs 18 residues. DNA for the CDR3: TGTGCCAGCAGTTTCTATGACAGGGGGCGGTCCTGGGGTGAAAAACTGTTTTTT. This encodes CASSFYDRGRSWGEKLFF.

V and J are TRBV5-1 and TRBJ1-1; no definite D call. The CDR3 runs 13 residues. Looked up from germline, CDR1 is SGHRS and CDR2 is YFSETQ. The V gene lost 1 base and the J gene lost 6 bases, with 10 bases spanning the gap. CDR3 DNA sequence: TGCGCCAGCAGCTTGTCCTCGACACCTGAAGCTTTCTTT. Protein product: CASSLSSTPEAFF.

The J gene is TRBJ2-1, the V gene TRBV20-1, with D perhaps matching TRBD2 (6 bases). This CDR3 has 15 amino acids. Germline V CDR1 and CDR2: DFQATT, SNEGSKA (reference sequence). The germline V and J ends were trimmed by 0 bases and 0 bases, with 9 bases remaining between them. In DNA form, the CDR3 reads TGCAGTGCTAGAGATGCGGGAAGCTCCTACAATGAGCAGTTCTTC. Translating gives CSARDAGSSYNEQFF.

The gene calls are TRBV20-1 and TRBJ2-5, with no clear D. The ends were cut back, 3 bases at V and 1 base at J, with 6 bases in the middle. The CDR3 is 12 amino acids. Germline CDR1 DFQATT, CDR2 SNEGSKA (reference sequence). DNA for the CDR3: TGCAGTGCTAGGCTCCTCCAAGAGACCCAGTACTTC. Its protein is CSARLLQETQYF.

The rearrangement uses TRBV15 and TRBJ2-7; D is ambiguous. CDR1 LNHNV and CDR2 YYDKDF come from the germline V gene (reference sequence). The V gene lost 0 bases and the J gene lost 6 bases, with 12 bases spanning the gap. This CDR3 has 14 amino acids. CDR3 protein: CATSRDHRDGEQYF. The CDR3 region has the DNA TGTGCCACCAGCAGAGATCATAGGGATGGCGAGCAGTACTTC.

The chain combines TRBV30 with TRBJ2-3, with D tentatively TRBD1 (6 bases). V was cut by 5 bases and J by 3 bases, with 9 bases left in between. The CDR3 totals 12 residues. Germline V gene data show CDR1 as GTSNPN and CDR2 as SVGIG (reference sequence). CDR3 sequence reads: CAWFTGTDTQYF. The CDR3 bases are TGTGCCTGGTTCACAGGGACAGATACGCAGTATTTT.

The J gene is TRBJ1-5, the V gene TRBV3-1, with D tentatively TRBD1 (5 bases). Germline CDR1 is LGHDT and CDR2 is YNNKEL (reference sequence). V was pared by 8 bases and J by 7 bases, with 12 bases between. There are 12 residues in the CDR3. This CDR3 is CASSWGDQPQHF. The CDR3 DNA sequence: TGTGCCAGCTCCTGGGGGGACCAGCCCCAGCATTTT.

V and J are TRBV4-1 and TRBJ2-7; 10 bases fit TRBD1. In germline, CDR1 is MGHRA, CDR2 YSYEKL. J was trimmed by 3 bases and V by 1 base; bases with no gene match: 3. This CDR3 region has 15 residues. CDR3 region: CASSQGTGGHYEQYF. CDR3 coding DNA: TGCGCCAGCAGCCAAGGGACAGGGGGTCACTACGAGCAGTACTTC.

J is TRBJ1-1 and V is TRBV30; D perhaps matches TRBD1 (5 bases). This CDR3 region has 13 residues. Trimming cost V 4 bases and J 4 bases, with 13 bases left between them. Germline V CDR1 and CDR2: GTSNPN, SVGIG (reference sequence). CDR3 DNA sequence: TGTGCCTGGACGCCCTTTGGGGCCACTGAAGCTTTCTTT. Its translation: CAWTPFGATEAFF.

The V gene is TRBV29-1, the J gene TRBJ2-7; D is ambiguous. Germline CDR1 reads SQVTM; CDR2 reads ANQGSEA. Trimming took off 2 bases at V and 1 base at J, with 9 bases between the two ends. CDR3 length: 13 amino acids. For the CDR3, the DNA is TGCAGCGTTGAAAGGCAGGCGTCCTACGAGCAGTACTTC. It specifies CSVERQASYEQYF.

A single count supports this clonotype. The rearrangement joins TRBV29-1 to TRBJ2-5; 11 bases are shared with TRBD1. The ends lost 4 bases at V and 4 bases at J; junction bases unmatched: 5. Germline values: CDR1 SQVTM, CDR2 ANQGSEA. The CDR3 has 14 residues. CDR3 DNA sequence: TGCAGCGTTGCCCCCGGGACAGGGGGAGAGACCCAGTACTTC. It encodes CSVAPGTGGETQYF.

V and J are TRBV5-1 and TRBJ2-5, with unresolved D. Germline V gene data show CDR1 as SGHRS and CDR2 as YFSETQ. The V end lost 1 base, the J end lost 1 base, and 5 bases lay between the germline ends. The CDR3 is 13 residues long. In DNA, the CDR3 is TGCGCCAGCAGCTTGATGGGCCAAGAGACCCAGTACTTC. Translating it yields CASSLMGQETQYF.

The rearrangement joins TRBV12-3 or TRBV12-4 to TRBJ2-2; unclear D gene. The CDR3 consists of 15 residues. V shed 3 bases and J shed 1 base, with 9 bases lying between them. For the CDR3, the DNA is TGTGCCAGCAGTTTGGGCCCGATGAACACCGGGGAGCTGTTTTTT. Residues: CASSLGPMNTGELFF.

The CDR3 coding sequence is TGTGCCAGCAGTTTCCTCAGGTCCTACGAGCAGTACTTC. Encoded protein: CASSFLRSYEQYF. The chain carries TRBV27 and TRBJ2-7, with D unclear. The V end was cut by 3 bases, the J end by 1 base, with 7 bases between. Germline CDR1 reads MNHEY; CDR2 reads SMNVEV (reference sequence). This CDR3 spans 13 amino acids.

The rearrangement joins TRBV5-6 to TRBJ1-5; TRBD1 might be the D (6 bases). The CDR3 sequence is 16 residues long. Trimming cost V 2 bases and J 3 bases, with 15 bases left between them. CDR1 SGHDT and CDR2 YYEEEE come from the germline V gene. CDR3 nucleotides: TGTGCCAGCAGCTTCGGGGGGCCACATAACAATCAGCCCCAGCATTTT. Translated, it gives CASSFGGPHNNQPQHF.